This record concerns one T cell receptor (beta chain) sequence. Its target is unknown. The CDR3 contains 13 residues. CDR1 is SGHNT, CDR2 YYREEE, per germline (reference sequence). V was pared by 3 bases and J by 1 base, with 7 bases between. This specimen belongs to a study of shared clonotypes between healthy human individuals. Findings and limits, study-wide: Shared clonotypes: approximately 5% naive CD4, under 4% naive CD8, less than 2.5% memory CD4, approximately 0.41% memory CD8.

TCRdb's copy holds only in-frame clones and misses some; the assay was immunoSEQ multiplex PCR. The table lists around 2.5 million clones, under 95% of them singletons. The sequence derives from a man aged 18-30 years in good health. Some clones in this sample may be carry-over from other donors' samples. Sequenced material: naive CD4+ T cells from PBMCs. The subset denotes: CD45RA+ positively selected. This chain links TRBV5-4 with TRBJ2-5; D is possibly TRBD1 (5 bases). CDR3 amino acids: CASSYDSQETQYF. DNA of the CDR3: TGTGCCAGCAGCTACGACAGCCAAGAGACCCAGTACTTC. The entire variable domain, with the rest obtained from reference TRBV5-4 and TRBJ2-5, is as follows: ETGVTQSPTHLIKTRGQQVTLRCSSQSGHNTVSWYQQALGQGPQFIFQYYREEENGRGNFPPRFSGLQFPNYSSELNVNALELDDSALYLCASSYDSQETQYFGPGTRLLVL.